This TCR beta chain was sequenced in a study of T cell responses to AZD1222 COVID-19 vaccine. This table comes from immunoSEQ multiplex PCR, and its TCRdb copy is limited to in-frame clones, with some not included. The sample shows about 130,000 clones, approximately 94% of them seen only once. The germline CDR1 and CDR2 sequences are LGHDT and YNNKEL (reference sequence). CDR3 length: 16 amino acids. V shed 5 bases and J shed 0 bases, with 14 bases lying between them. This receptor was obtained from an adult in good health. The V gene is TRBV3-1 (or the pseudogene TRBV3-2), the J gene TRBJ1-3; no definite D call. Here the sequenced sample was peripheral blood, taken on day 0 of AZD1222 vaccination. In DNA form, the CDR3 reads TGTGCCAGCAGCAAGACACTGCCGATCTCTGGAAACACCATATATTTT. Residues: CASSKTLPISGNTIYF.